This T cell receptor beta chain stems from a study of blood T cell repertoires in COVID-19. Study-wide context: Samples of COVID-19 (acute and convalescent) were obtained from the United States, Italy and Spain. T cells, B-cell-depleted T cells, or PBMCs supplied cDNA or gDNA.

Original data processing: Amplification from reference gene primers served as the basis for estimated nucleated cell counts. The data were produced by immunoSEQ multiplex PCR, yet TCRdb's version contains in-frame clones alone and is incomplete. V and J calls and clone size follow that table, whereas D and trimming were derived from the DNA. The sample includes 250,000 to 300,000 clones, 82% of them seen just once. Germline assignment: CDR1 LGHDT and CDR2 YNNKEL (reference sequence). Trimming removed 3 bases from V and 2 bases from J, with 7 bases in between. The CDR3 covers 13 residues. The chain uses TRBV3-1 (or the pseudogene TRBV3-2) and TRBJ1-2; a weak D match, TRBD1 (5 bases). The sample comprised peripheral blood. The clonotype was recovered from a young woman with acute or convalescent COVID-19. CDR3 sequence reads: CASSHDRNYGYTF. The CDR3 bases are TGTGCCAGCAGCCATGACAGAAACTATGGCTACACCTTC.